This T cell receptor (beta chain) was recorded in a study of T cell repertoires in cytomegalovirus infection. At the level of the study: In public TCR beta signatures, there were indications of both CMV infection and matching HLA type.

Each CDR3 protein gets one entry after TCRdb re-called the reads with MiXCR. The sample includes around 430,000 distinct CDR3 sequences, under 55% seen only once; the top ten take about two fifths. V was clipped by 5 bases and J by 2 bases; unmatched bases: 10. Germline CDR1 SGHVS, CDR2 FNYEAQ. This CDR3 has 16 amino acids. This clonotype was found a few times. Its target is not known. The rearrangement uses TRBV7-6 and TRBJ1-2, with TRBD1 matching 8 bases. This TCR was recovered from a human donor in good health (CMV status not recorded). Some clones in this sample may be carry-over from other donors' samples. The sequenced sample was cultured PBMCs, obtained from culture after CMV antigen stimulation. The CDR3 DNA follows: TGTGCCAGCAGCCCCCACTCGGACAGGGCCAACTATGGCTACACCTTC. Amino acids: CASSPHSDRANYGYTF.